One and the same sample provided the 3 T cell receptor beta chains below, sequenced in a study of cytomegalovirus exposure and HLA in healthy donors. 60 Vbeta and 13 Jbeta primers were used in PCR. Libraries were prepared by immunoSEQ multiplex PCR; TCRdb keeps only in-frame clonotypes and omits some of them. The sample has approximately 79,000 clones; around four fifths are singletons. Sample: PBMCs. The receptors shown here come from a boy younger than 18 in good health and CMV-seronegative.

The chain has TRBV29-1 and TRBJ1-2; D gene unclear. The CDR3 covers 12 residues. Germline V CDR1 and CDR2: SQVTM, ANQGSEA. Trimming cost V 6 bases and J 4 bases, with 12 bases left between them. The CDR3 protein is CSVATEIYGYTF. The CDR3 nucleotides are TGCAGCGTGGCGACGGAGATCTATGGCTACACCTTC.

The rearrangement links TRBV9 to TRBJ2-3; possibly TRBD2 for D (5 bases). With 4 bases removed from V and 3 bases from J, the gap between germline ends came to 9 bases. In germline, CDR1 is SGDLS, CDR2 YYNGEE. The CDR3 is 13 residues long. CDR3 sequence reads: CASSPRGTDTQYF. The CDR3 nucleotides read TGTGCCAGCAGCCCGAGAGGGACAGATACGCAGTATTTT.

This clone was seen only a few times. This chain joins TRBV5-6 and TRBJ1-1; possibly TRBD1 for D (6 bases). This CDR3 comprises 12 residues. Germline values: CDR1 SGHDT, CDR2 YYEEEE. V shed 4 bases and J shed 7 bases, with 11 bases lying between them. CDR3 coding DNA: TGTGCCAGCAGCCCCCAGGACAGTGAAGCTTTCTTT. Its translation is CASSPQDSEAFF.